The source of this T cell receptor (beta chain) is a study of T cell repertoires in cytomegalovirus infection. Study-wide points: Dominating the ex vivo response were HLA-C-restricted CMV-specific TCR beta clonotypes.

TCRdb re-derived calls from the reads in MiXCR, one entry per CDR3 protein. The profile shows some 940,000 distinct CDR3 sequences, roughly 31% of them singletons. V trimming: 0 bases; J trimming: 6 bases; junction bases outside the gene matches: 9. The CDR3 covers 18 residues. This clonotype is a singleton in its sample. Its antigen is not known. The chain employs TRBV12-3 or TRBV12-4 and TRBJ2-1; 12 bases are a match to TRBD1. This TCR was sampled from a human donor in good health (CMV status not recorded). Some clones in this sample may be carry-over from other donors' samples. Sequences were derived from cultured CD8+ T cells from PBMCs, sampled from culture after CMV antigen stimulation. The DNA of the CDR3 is TGTGCCAGCAGTTTAGCGCTAACGGGACAGGGGGCGCTCAATGAGCAGTTCTTC. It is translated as CASSLALTGQGALNEQFF.